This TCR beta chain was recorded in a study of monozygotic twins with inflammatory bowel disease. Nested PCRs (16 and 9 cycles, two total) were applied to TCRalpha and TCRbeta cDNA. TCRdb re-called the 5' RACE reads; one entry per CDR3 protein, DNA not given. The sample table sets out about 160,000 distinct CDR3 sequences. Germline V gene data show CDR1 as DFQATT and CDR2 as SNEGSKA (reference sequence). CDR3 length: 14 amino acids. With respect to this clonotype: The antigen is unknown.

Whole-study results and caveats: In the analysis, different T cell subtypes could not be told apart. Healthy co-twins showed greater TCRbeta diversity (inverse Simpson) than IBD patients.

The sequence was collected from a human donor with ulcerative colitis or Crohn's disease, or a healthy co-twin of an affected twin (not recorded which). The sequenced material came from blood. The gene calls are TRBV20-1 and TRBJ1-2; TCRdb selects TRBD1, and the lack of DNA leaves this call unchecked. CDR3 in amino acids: CSAGSGAIRYGYTF.